The rows below give T cell receptor beta chains drawn from one sample of a study of blood T cell repertoires in COVID-19. Only in-frame clones appear in the TCRdb table, and some are missing; sequencing was by immunoSEQ multiplex PCR. The repertoire holds 250,000 to 350,000 clones, with 84% as singletons. The sample was peripheral blood. These receptors all stem from a human donor with COVID-19, enrolled during active disease. The donor label of this sample is uncertain. The CDR3 runs from the conserved cysteine through the conserved F or W. D genes are given only for firm matches. For some rows the clone size is stated as once, few or many, or as a class when expanded; others skip it.

V gene	D gene	clone size	J gene	CDR3 DNA	CDR3 protein
TRBV7-2	.	once	TRBJ1-2	TGTGCCAGCAGCCTAAAAATGGACGGGGTGGGCTACACCTTC	CASSLKMDGVGYTF
TRBV11-3	TRBD2	.	TRBJ2-3	TGTGCCAGCAGCTACGAAGCGGGAGGAGGGCAGTATTTT	CASSYEAGGGQYF
TRBV16	.	.	TRBJ1-3	TGTGCCAGCACGTTAATGAACACCATATATTTT	CASTLMNTIYF
TRBV29-1	.	few	TRBJ1-2	TGCAGCGTAAAGGTTGTCGAAGCGAATAACTATGGCTACACCTTC	CSVKVVEANNYGYTF
TRBV19	.	.	TRBJ2-1	TGTGCCAGTAGTGCGGCCGTTCGGCTCAATGAGCAGTTCTTC	CASSAAVRLNEQFF
TRBV6-5	.	.	TRBJ2-7	TGTGCCAGCCGAAGGGGAAGTTACGAGCAGTACTTC	CASRRGSYEQYF
TRBV7-8	TRBD2	.	TRBJ2-3	TGTGCCAGCAGCTTAGTTCTAGCGGGATGGGGGACAGATACGCAGTATTTT	CASSLVLAGWGTDTQYF
TRBV5-4	TRBD2	.	TRBJ2-3	TGTGCCAGCAGCCCGGGACTAGCGATAGTACAGGTTACGCAGTATTTT	CASSPGLAIVQVTQYF
TRBV6-8	.	.	TRBJ1-4	TGTGCCAGCCGCGGGGGGGGGAGAAATGAAAAACTGTTTTTT	CASRGGGRNEKLFF
TRBV6-5	TRBD1	.	TRBJ2-7	TGTGCCAGCAGCCCCTGGGGGGACAGGGACTACGAGCAGTACTTC	CASSPWGDRDYEQYF
TRBV27	.	.	TRBJ1-2	TGTGCCAGCAGTTTTGGGGGGGGCTATAATGGCTACACCTTC	CASSFGGGYNGYTF
TRBV10-1	.	few	TRBJ2-1	TGCGCCAGCAGTGAGTCGGGGGATGCGGGAAATGAGCAGTTCTTC	CASSESGDAGNEQFF
TRBV10-1	.	.	TRBJ2-3	TGCGCCAGCGGGGGGGGCAGGGTTTGCGATACGCAGTATTTT	CASGGGRVCDTQYF
TRBV19	TRBD2	.	TRBJ2-2	TGTGCCAGTACCACCAGCGGGAGGGCCAGCACCGGGGAGCTGTTTTTT	CASTTSGRASTGELFF
TRBV6-5	.	.	TRBJ2-3	TGTGCCAGCAGTTACTCCGGTTCTAGCACAGATACGCAGTATTTT	CASSYSGSSTDTQYF
TRBV2	.	.	TRBJ1-5	TGTGCCAGTTCCGGGATGGGCAATCAGCCCCAGCATTTT	CASSGMGNQPQHF